These 3 T cell receptor beta chains originate from one sample sequenced in a study of T cell repertoires in cytomegalovirus infection. TCRdb itself ran the reads through MiXCR, one entry per CDR3 protein. The sample lists roughly 200,000 distinct CDR3 sequences, about 18% seen once, with about 25% in the top ten. The sample was CD8+ T cells from PBMCs. The receptor set was obtained from a human donor in good health (CMV status not recorded). Some clones in this sample may be carry-over from other donors' samples.

This clonotype was observed a few times. The chain uses TRBV11-3 and TRBJ2-3; 9 bases match TRBD1. V was clipped by 5 bases and J by 2 bases; unmatched bases: 8. In germline, CDR1 is SGHNT, CDR2 YENEEA. The CDR3 is 16 residues long. Written as DNA, the CDR3 is TGTGCCAGCAGCAACGCCGGGACAGGGAACACAGATACGCAGTATTTT. As protein: CASSNAGTGNTDTQYF.

The rearrangement joins TRBV7-3 to TRBJ1-5, with D hard to call. The germline V gene has CDR1 SGHTA and CDR2 FQGTGA. CDR3 length: 18 residues. Trimming removed 5 bases from V and 0 bases from J, with 20 bases in between. This CDR3 is CASSHGPAEAYSNQPQHF. The CDR3 nucleotides are TGTGCCAGCAGCCACGGTCCTGCTGAGGCTTATAGCAATCAGCCCCAGCATTTT.

The chain employs TRBV6-2 or TRBV6-3 and TRBJ2-7, with a possible D match to TRBD2 (6 bases). Germline values: CDR1 MNHEY, CDR2 SVGEGT. The CDR3 length is 12 residues. Trimming stripped 1 base from V and 7 bases from J, with 8 bases between. CDR3 sequence (DNA): TGTGCCAGCAGTTACTGGAGCGGGGAGCAGTACTTC. Amino acid sequence: CASSYWSGEQYF.